A single count supports the clone carrying this T cell receptor (beta chain). Its antigen is undetermined. CDR3 size: 14 residues. From germline, CDR1 is SGHNT and CDR2 YENEEA. V lost 0 bases to trimming and J lost 1 base, with 6 bases between them. The sample comes from a study of shared clonotypes between healthy human individuals. Study conclusions and caveats: The naive CD4 repertoires of a handful of donors were compared, and approximately 5% of clonotypes were shared. Owing to a small donor count, the genetic and exposure-history diversity represented was limited. In contrast to clonotypes shared by all four donors, non-shared clonotypes had lower generation probabilities. Incompleteness in sorted-subset sequencing, despite large depth, was shown by rarefaction.

Sequenced by immunoSEQ multiplex PCR; TCRdb stores in-frame clones only, minus some. The sample has some 2,500,000 clones; just under 95% are singletons. V usage is TRBV11-3 and J usage is TRBJ1-1; D remains ambiguous. Sequencing was performed on naive CD4+ T cells from PBMCs. Regarding subset: CD45RA+ positively selected. This TCR was recovered from a man between 18 and 29 years old in good health. Some clones in this sample may be carry-over from other donors' samples. The CDR3 region is CASSLEGGNTEAFF. DNA of the CDR3: TGTGCCAGCAGCTTAGAGGGCGGGAACACTGAAGCTTTCTTT.